This TCR beta chain emerged from a study of neurological immune-mediated disorders. Findings and caveats of the study: The study found the most TCR clonal expansion in HTLV-1-associated myelopathy and the least in multiple sclerosis, below healthy controls.

Time point reported: technical triplicate 2. Sorted libraries used some 1 million CD4+ or CD8+ T cells. With 10-nucleotide random UMIs, 5'RACE was used to make the cDNA. TCRdb redid the calling of the 5' RACE reads with MiXCR, one entry per CDR3 protein. In the table there are 30,000 or so distinct CDR3 sequences, approximately 12% of which are singletons. The sample holds many counts of this clonotype. Its antigen is not known. Germline CDR1 reads KGHSH; CDR2 reads LQKENI. Between the trimmed V and J ends, which lost 0 bases and 2 bases, there was a span of 7 bases. The length of the CDR3 is 14 residues.

The source material was CD4+ T cells from blood. This rearrangement joins TRBV18 to TRBJ2-5; a weak D match, TRBD2 (5 bases). The TCR sequence derives from a female donor with HTLV-1-associated myelopathy (HAM/TSP). CDR3 protein: CASSPPGRQETQYF. CDR3 nucleotide sequence: TGTGCCAGCTCACCACCGGGGAGACAAGAGACCCAGTACTTC.